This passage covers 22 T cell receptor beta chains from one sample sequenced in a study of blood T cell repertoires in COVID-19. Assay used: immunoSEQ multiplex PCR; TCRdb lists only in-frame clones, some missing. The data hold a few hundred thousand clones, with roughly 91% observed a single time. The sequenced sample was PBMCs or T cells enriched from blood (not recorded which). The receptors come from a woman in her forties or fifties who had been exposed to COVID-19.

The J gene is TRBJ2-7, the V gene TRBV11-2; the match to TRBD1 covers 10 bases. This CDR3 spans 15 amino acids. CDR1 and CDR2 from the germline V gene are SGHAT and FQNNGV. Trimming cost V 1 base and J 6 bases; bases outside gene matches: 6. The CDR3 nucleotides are TGTGCCAGCAGCTTAGCGGGACAGGGGACAGGCGAGCAGTACTTC. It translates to CASSLAGQGTGEQYF. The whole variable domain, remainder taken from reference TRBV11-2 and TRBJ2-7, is EAGVAQSPRYKIIEKRQSVAFWCNPISGHATLYWYQQILGQGPKLLIQFQNNGVVDDSQLPKDRFSAERLKGVDSTLKIQPAKLEDSAVYLCASSLAGQGTGEQYFGPGTRLTVT.

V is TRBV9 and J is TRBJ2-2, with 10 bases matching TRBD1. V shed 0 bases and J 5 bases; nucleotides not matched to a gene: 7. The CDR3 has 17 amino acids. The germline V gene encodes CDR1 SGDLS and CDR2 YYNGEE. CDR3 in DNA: TGTGCCAGCAGCGTAGGCGTCGGGACAGGGGTAACCGGGGAGCTGTTTTTT. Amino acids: CASSVGVGTGVTGELFF.

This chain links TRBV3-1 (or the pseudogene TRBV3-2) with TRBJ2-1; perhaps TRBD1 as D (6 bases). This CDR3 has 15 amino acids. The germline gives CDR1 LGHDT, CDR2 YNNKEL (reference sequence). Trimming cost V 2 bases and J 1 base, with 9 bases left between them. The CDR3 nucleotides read TGTGCCAGCAGCCAATTACAGGGATCCTACAATGAGCAGTTCTTC. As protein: CASSQLQGSYNEQFF.

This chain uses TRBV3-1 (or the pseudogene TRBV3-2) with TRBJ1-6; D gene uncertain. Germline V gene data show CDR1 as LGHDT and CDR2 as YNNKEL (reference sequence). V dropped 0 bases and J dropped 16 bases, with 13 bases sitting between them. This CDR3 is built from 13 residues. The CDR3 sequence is CASSQDLRNRLHF. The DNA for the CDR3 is TGTGCCAGCAGCCAAGACCTCAGAAATCGTCTCCACTTT.

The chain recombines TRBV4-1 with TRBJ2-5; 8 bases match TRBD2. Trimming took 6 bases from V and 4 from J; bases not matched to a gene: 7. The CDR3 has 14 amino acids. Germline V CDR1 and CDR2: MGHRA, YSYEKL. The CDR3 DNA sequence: TGCGCCAGCAGGCGTAGCGGGGCTGGAGAGACCCAGTACTTC. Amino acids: CASRRSGAGETQYF.

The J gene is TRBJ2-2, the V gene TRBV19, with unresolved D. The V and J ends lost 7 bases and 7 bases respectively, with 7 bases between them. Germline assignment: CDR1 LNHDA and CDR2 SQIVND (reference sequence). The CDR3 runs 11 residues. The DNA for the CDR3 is TGTGCCAGTACAACGGGCGGGGAGCTGTTTTTT. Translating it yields CASTTGGELFF.

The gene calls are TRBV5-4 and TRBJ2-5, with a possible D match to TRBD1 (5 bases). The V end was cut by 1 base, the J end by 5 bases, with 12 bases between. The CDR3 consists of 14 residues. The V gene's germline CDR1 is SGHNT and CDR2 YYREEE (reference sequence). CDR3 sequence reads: CASSLNAGWETQYF. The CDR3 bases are TGTGCCAGCAGCTTGAATGCAGGGTGGGAGACCCAGTACTTC.

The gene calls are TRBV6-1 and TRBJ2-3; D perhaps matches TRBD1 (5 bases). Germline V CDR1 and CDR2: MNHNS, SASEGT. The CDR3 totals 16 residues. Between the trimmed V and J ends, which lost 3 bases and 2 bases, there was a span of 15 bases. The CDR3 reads CASSETDRSATDTQYF. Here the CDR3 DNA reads TGTGCCAGCAGTGAGACAGACCGGTCCGCCACAGATACGCAGTATTTT.

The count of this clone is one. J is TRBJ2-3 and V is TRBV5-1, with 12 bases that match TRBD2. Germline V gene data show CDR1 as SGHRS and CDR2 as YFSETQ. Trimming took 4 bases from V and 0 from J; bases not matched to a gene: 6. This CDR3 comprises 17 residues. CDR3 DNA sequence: TGCGCCAGCAGCCGCTCTAGCGGGGGGGCTAGCACAGATACGCAGTATTTT. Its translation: CASSRSSGGASTDTQYF.

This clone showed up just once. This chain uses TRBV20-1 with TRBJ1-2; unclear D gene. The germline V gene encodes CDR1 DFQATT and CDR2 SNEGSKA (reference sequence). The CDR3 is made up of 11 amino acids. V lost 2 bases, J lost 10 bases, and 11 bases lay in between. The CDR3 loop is CSARKLVDYTF. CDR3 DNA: TGCAGTGCTAGAAAACTAGTGGACTACACCTTC.

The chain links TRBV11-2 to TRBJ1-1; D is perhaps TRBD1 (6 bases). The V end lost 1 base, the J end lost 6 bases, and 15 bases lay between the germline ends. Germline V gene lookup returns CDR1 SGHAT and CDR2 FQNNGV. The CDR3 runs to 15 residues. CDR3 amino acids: CASSLGRGGPPEAFF. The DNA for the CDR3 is TGTGCCAGCAGCTTAGGCAGGGGTGGGCCCCCTGAAGCTTTCTTT.

CDR3 nucleotides: TGCGCCAGCAGCCTCGTACTACGCCGGCAGGGGGCGGGCACTGAAGCTTTCTTT. Translating gives CASSLVLRRQGAGTEAFF. The gene calls are TRBV4-1 and TRBJ1-1, with 8 nucleotides matching TRBD1. The J segment lost 4 bases and the V segment lost 4 bases, leaving 17 bases of the junction unmatched. Germline assignment: CDR1 MGHRA and CDR2 YSYEKL. This CDR3 has 18 amino acids.

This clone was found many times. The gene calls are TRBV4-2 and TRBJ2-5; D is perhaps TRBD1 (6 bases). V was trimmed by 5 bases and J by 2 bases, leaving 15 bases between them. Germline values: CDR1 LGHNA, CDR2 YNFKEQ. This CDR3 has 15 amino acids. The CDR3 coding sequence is TGTGCCAGCAGCAAGCCCAGGGGATTGCAAGAGACCCAGTACTTC. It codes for CASSKPRGLQETQYF.

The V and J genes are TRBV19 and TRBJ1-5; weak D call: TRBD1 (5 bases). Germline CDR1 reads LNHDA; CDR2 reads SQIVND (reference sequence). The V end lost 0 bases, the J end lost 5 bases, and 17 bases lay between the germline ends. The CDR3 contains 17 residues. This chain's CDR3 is CASSIDIGRVADQPQHF. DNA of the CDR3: TGTGCCAGTAGTATAGATATTGGCAGGGTCGCGGATCAGCCCCAGCATTTT.

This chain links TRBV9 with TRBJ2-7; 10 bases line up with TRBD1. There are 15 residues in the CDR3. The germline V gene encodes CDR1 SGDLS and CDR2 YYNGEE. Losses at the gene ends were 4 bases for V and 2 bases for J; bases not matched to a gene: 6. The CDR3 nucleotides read TGTGCCAGCAGCCCCCGGACAGGGGGTCCCTACGAGCAGTACTTC. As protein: CASSPRTGGPYEQYF.

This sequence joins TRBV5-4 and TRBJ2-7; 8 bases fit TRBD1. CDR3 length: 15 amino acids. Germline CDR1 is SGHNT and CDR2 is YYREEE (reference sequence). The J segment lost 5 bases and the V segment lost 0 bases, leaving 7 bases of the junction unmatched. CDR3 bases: TGTGCCAGCAGCTTGGTGTCAGGGGGCATCAACGAGCAGTACTTC. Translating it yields CASSLVSGGINEQYF.

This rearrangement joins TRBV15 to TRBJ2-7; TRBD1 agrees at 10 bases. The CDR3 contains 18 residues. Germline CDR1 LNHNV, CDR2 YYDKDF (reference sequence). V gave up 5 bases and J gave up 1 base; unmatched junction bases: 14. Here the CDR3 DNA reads TGTGCCACCAGCCTTTCCGTTATCCGGGACAGGGGTTCCTACGAGCAGTACTTC. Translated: CATSLSVIRDRGSYEQYF.

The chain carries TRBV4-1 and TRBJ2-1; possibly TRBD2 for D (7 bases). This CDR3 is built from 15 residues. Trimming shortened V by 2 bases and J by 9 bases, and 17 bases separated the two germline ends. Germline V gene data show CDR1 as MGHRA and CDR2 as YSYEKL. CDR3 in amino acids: CASSQNRGAHVEQFF. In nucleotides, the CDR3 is TGCGCCAGCAGCCAAAACCGGGGGGCGCATGTTGAGCAGTTCTTC.

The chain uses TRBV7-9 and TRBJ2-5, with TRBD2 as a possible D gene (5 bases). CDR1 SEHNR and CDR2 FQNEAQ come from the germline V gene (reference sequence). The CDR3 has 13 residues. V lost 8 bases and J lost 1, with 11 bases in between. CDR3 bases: TGTGCCAGCTCTAGGCGGGTCCAAGAGACCCAGTACTTC. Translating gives CASSRRVQETQYF.

For the CDR3, the DNA is TGTGCCAGCTCCGGACAGTCTAACAATGAGCAGTTCTTC. Protein sequence: CASSGQSNNEQFF. The chain recombines TRBV18 with TRBJ2-1, with a weak D call TRBD1 (6 bases). This CDR3 has 13 amino acids. Trimming shortened V by 6 bases and J by 5 bases, and 11 bases separated the two germline ends. CDR1 and CDR2 from the germline V gene are KGHSH and LQKENI.

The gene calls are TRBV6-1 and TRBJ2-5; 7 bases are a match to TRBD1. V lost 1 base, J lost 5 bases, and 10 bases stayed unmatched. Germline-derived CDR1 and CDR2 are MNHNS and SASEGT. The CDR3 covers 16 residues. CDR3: CASSEGGGGFGETQYF. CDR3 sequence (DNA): TGTGCCAGCAGTGAAGGAGGGGGCGGGTTTGGGGAGACCCAGTACTTC.

CDR3 amino acids: CASSFDRGSSYNEQFF. Here the CDR3 DNA reads TGTGCCAGCAGCTTCGACAGGGGCTCCTCCTACAATGAGCAGTTCTTC. The genes are TRBV5-4 and TRBJ2-1; 8 bases match TRBD1. CDR3 length: 16 residues. With 2 bases clipped from V and 0 bases from J, the junction kept 4 bases outside the gene matches. CDR1 and CDR2 (germline): SGHNT, YYREEE (reference sequence).